This TCR beta chain was profiled in a study of vaccination and CD4 T cells after COVID-19. Sequence data for DNA of cultured CD4+ T cells were generated by the Oncomine TCR Beta short-read assay. TCRdb re-derived calls from the PCR reads in MiXCR, one entry per CDR3 protein. The profile shows 8,000 to 10,000 distinct CDR3 sequences, approximately 34% of them singletons. Per germline, CDR1 SGHVS and CDR2 FNYEAQ. The CDR3 runs 15 residues. Germline trimming cut 3 bases from V and 5 bases from J; bases unmatched to any gene: 6. Notes on the study in general: The rise in median SARS-CoV-2-reactive clonotypes, from roughly 22 to 38, was not significant.

Regarding this clonotype: Its antigen remains unidentified.

Stated treatment: approximately 9-day PBMC culture with coronavirus spike peptide pools or control peptides (ViraFEST assay). Collection of the unexposed donor's CD4+ T cells took place before the COVID-19 pandemic (2011-2018). This sequence joins TRBV7-6 and TRBJ2-1, with 8 bases matching TRBD1. The clonotype originates from a human donor in good health. What was sequenced was CD4+ T cells from blood, cultured in vitro. The CDR3 spells CASSFFPTGDNEQFF. CDR3 coding DNA: TGTGCCAGCAGCTTTTTCCCGACAGGGGACAATGAGCAGTTCTTC. Complete variable domain (other parts from reference TRBV7-6 and TRBJ2-1): GAGVSQSPRYKVTKRGQDVALRCDPISGHVSLYWYRQALGQGPEFLTYFNYEAQQDKSGLPNDRFSAERPEGSISTLTIQRTEQRDSAMYRCASSFFPTGDNEQFFGPGTRLTVL.